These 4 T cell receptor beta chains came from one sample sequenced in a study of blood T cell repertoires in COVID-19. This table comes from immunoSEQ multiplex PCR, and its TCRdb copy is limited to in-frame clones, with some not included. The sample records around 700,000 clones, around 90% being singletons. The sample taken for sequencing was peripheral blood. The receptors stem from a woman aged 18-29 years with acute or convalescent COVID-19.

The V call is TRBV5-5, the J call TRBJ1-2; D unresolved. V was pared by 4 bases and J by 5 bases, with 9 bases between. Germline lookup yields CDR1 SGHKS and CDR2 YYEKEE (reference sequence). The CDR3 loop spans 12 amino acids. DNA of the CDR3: TGTGCCAGCAGCCCCGACGGGTATGGCTACACCTTC. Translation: CASSPDGYGYTF.

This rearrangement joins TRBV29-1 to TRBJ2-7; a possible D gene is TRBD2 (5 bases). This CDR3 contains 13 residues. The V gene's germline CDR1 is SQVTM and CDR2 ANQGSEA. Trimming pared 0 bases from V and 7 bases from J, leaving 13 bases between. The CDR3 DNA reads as TGCAGCGTTGAAGATCCGGTAGGCGGGGAGCAGTACTTC. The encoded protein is CSVEDPVGGEQYF.

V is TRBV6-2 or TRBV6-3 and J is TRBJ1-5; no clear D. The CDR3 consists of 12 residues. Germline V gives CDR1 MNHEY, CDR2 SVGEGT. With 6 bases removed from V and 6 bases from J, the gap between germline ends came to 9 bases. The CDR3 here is CASSEGSQPQHF. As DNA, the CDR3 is TGTGCCAGCAGCGAGGGAAGTCAGCCCCAGCATTTT.

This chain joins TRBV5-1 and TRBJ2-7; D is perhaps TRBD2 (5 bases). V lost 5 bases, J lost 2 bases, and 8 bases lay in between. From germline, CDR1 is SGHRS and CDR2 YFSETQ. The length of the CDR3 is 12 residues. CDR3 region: CASRHGTYEQYF. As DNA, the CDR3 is TGCGCCAGCAGGCACGGGACCTACGAGCAGTACTTC. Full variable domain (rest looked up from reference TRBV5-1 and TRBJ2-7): KAGVTQTPRYLIKTRGQQVTLSCSPISGHRSVSWYQQTPGQGLQFLFEYFSETQRNKGNFPGRFSGRQFSNSRSEMNVSTLELGDSALYLCASRHGTYEQYFGPGTRLTVT.